The rows below give T cell receptor beta chains drawn from one sample of a study of sequential checkpoint blockade in melanoma. Some clones are missing from TCRdb's copy, which holds only in-frame ones; the method was immunoSEQ multiplex PCR. The sample lists roughly 13,000 clones, about 21% occurring once. The sequenced sample was tumor tissue (inferred from file names), obtained from a patient given nivolumab and ipilimumab in sequence. Receptors were obtained from a human donor with melanoma. Each CDR3 is given with its conserved first and last residue. Each record gives: CDR3 protein, CDR3 DNA, J gene, D gene, V gene, clone size. A D gene is named only where the DNA matches it firmly. The size entry is marked missing in some rows and otherwise reads once, few, many or a size class.

CDR3: CASSSTGPINTQYF
DNA: TGTGCCAGCAGCTCAACCGGGCCGATTAATACGCAGTATTTT
J: TRBJ2-3
D: NA
V: TRBV11-3
size: few

CDR3: CASSPTLVSYNSPLHF
DNA: TGTGCCAGCAGTCCAACTTTGGTCTCCTATAATTCACCCCTCCACTTT
J: TRBJ1-6
D: NA
V: TRBV11-3
size: few

CDR3: CASRERTVQPGTQYF
DNA: TGTGCCAGCAGGGAGAGGACCGTGCAGCCAGGTACGCAGTATTTT
J: TRBJ2-3
D: NA
V: TRBV6-8
size: NA

CDR3: CASSPGFSGGDTDTQYF
DNA: TGTGCCAGCAGCCCCGGATTTAGCGGGGGAGACACAGATACGCAGTATTTT
J: TRBJ2-3
D: NA
V: TRBV7-5
size: NA

CDR3: CASSLRGSPNYYEQFF
DNA: TGTGCCAGCAGCTTACGGGGGTCACCTAACTACTATGAGCAGTTCTTC
J: TRBJ2-1
D: NA
V: TRBV11-3
size: few

CDR3: CASRMNTEAFF
DNA: TGTGCCAGCAGGATGAACACTGAAGCTTTCTTT
J: TRBJ1-1
D: NA
V: TRBV6-4
size: many

CDR3: CASSVGSLRETQYF
DNA: TGTGCCAGCAGCGTAGGATCTCTTCGGGAGACCCAGTACTTC
J: TRBJ2-5
D: NA
V: TRBV9
size: many

CDR3: CATSPRGRQEAKNIQYF
DNA: TGTGCCACCAGCCCCCGGGGTCGCCAAGAAGCCAAAAACATTCAGTACTTC
J: TRBJ2-4
D: NA
V: TRBV15
size: few

CDR3: CASSYQGAGEKLFF
DNA: TGTGCCAGCAGTTACCAGGGGGCTGGTGAAAAACTGTTTTTT
J: TRBJ1-4
D: TRBD1
V: TRBV6-8
size: NA

CDR3: CATSLGLAGTMDTQYF
DNA: TGTGCCACATCACTGGGACTAGCGGGGACTATGGATACGCAGTATTTT
J: TRBJ2-3
D: TRBD2
V: TRBV28
size: NA